The 32 T cell receptor beta chains below all came from one sample that was sequenced in a study of cytomegalovirus exposure and HLA in healthy donors. Amplification used 60 Vbeta primers and 13 Jbeta primers. Clones were sequenced by immunoSEQ multiplex PCR, and TCRdb holds only the in-frame ones, with some missing. The sample records approximately 100,000 clones, less than 85% being singletons. The sequenced material came from PBMCs. Receptors were obtained from a man in his fifties or sixties in good health and CMV-seronegative.

The V call is TRBV20-1, the J call TRBJ1-2, with D possibly matching TRBD1 (5 bases). V was pared by 3 bases and J by 10 bases, with 12 bases between. Germline V CDR1 and CDR2: DFQATT, SNEGSKA (reference sequence). This CDR3 is 11 amino acids long. The CDR3 is CSASGHQDYTF. CDR3 DNA: TGCAGTGCTAGTGGACACCAGGACTACACCTTC.

The chain couples TRBV9 to TRBJ2-3, with a tentative D call TRBD2 (7 bases). The CDR3 contains 17 residues. The germline V gene has CDR1 SGDLS and CDR2 YYNGEE. V was trimmed by 0 bases and J by 4 bases, leaving 18 bases between them. CDR3 region: CASSVGPGGSSADTQYF. In DNA form, the CDR3 reads TGTGCCAGCAGCGTAGGTCCGGGGGGCTCCTCCGCAGATACGCAGTATTTT. The full variable domain, completed using reference TRBV9 and TRBJ2-3, is DSGVTQTPKHLITATGQRVTLRCSPRSGDLSVYWYQQSLDQGLQFLIQYYNGEERAKGNILERFSAQQFPDLHSELNLSSLELGDSALYFCASSVGPGGSSADTQYFGPGTRLTVL.

The chain combines TRBV5-1 with TRBJ1-5; 8 bases agree with TRBD1. Trimming took 0 bases from V and 4 from J; bases not matched to a gene: 6. The length of the CDR3 is 16 residues. CDR1 SGHRS and CDR2 YFSETQ come from the germline V gene. CDR3 sequence: CASSLGGQGQNQPQHF. The CDR3 DNA sequence: TGCGCCAGCAGCTTGGGAGGACAGGGACAAAATCAGCCCCAGCATTTT. Full variable domain (outside the CDR3, taken from reference TRBV5-1 and TRBJ1-5): KAGVTQTPRYLIKTRGQQVTLSCSPISGHRSVSWYQQTPGQGLQFLFEYFSETQRNKGNFPGRFSGRQFSNSRSEMNVSTLELGDSALYLCASSLGGQGQNQPQHFGDGTRLSIL.

This clone has only a few counts. The chain combines TRBV28 with TRBJ1-2; D remains unclear. V lost 3 bases and J 3 bases, leaving 14 bases between the germline ends. CDR1 and CDR2 (germline): MDHEN, SYDVKM. The CDR3 runs 15 residues. The CDR3 DNA sequence: TGTGCCAGCAGTTTGGGAGGTCCCCTCGACTATGGCTACACCTTC. Translation: CASSLGGPLDYGYTF.

The rearrangement joins TRBV2 to TRBJ1-2; 7 positions match TRBD1. Trimming removed 5 bases from V and 3 bases from J; junction bases left unmatched: 3. This CDR3 region has 13 residues. Germline values: CDR1 SNHLY, CDR2 FYNNEI. The CDR3 loop is CASSSTGDYGYTF. CDR3 DNA sequence: TGTGCCAGCAGTTCAACAGGGGACTATGGCTACACCTTC.

A single count supports this clone. The chain carries TRBV5-6 and TRBJ2-1; D perhaps matches TRBD1 (5 bases). V was shortened by 2 bases and J by 3 bases, with 9 bases between the two germline ends. Looked up from germline, CDR1 is SGHDT and CDR2 is YYEEEE. The CDR3 covers 14 residues. The CDR3 DNA is TGTGCCAGCAGCTTCAGGACACTCTACAATGAGCAGTTCTTC. Protein: CASSFRTLYNEQFF.

The chain recombines TRBV19 with TRBJ1-2; D ambiguous. The germline V gene encodes CDR1 LNHDA and CDR2 SQIVND (reference sequence). Trimming shortened V by 6 bases and J by 7 bases, and 6 bases separated the two germline ends. This CDR3 contains 10 residues. CDR3: CASRGPGYTF. CDR3 sequence (DNA): TGTGCCAGTAGGGGCCCTGGCTACACCTTC. The full variable domain, rest sourced from reference TRBV19 and TRBJ1-2, is DGGITQSPKYLFRKEGQNVTLSCEQNLNHDAMYWYRQDPGQGLRLIYYSQIVNDFQKGDIAEGYSVSREKKESFPLTVTSAQKNPTAFYLCASRGPGYTFGSGTRLTVV.

The chain is built from TRBV11-2 and TRBJ2-5; 10 nucleotides align to TRBD1. The CDR3 has 16 residues. The J segment lost 5 bases and the V segment lost 1 base, leaving 7 bases of the junction unmatched. Germline loops: CDR1 SGHAT, CDR2 FQNNGV. Here the CDR3 reads CASSLAGTGVTETQYF. The DNA for the CDR3 is TGTGCCAGCAGCTTAGCTGGGACAGGGGTTACGGAGACCCAGTACTTC.

This sequence joins TRBV9 and TRBJ2-3; D remains unclear. The CDR3 is made up of 13 amino acids. Per germline, CDR1 SGDLS and CDR2 YYNGEE. The V gene lost 5 bases and the J gene lost 2 bases, with 9 bases spanning the gap. The CDR3 spells CASSSGHTDTQYF. CDR3 in DNA: TGTGCCAGCAGTTCTGGGCACACAGATACGCAGTATTTT.

The rearrangement joins TRBV30 to TRBJ2-7; possible D gene TRBD1, 5 bases. The germline CDR1 and CDR2 sequences are GTSNPN and SVGIG (reference sequence). Trimming removed 3 bases at V and 3 bases at J, with 6 bases between. The CDR3 is 11 residues long. CDR3 coding DNA: TGTGCCTGGAGCCAGGGCTACGAGCAGTACTTC. Translating gives CAWSQGYEQYF.

This clone was recorded a few times. The rearrangement joins TRBV15 to TRBJ2-5; 8 positions agree with TRBD1. The CDR3 runs 15 residues. Trimming at V came to 1 base and at J to 5 bases, leaving 6 bases not matched to a gene. The germline V gene encodes CDR1 LNHNV and CDR2 YYDKDF (reference sequence). In DNA form, the CDR3 reads TGTGCCACCAGCAGAGCGAGGACAGGGATCGAGACCCAGTACTTC. Translation: CATSRARTGIETQYF.

V is TRBV27 and J is TRBJ2-1; a possible D gene is TRBD2 (5 bases). The CDR3 loop spans 16 amino acids. V lost 7 bases, J lost 0 bases, and 16 bases lay in between. Germline V gene lookup returns CDR1 MNHEY and CDR2 SMNVEV (reference sequence). In nucleotides, the CDR3 is TGTGCCAGCAAACTCAGGACTGAAGTCTCCTACAATGAGCAGTTCTTC. Translated: CASKLRTEVSYNEQFF.

V usage is TRBV18 and J usage is TRBJ2-1; tentative D call: TRBD1 (6 bases). Trimming pared 4 bases from V and 0 bases from J, leaving 10 bases between. The CDR3 extends over 15 amino acids. Germline assignment: CDR1 KGHSH and CDR2 LQKENI. As DNA, the CDR3 is TGTGCCAGCTCACTCCGGGACATCTCCTACAATGAGCAGTTCTTC. As protein: CASSLRDISYNEQFF.

The chain is built from TRBV18 and TRBJ1-3, with a possible D match to TRBD1 (6 bases). V was cut by 3 bases and J by 0 bases, with 12 bases left in between. The CDR3 extends over 16 amino acids. The V gene's germline CDR1 is KGHSH and CDR2 LQKENI. CDR3 residues: CASSPSGQISGNTIYF. The CDR3 DNA sequence: TGTGCCAGCTCACCCTCGGGACAAATCTCTGGAAACACCATATATTTT.

The chain joins TRBV27 to TRBJ2-1, with 8 bases fitting TRBD2. V was pared by 1 base and J by 10 bases, with 9 bases of the junction left unmatched. This CDR3 has 15 amino acids. Looked up from germline, CDR1 is MNHEY and CDR2 is SMNVEV (reference sequence). CDR3: CASSLFGGGRSEQFF. The CDR3 DNA reads as TGTGCCAGCAGTTTATTTGGCGGGGGGCGCAGCGAGCAGTTCTTC.

V and J are TRBV2 and TRBJ2-7, with 11 nucleotides matching TRBD1. The CDR3 contains 14 residues. The V and J ends lost 5 bases and 3 bases, in that order; junction bases with no gene match: 3. The germline gives CDR1 SNHLY, CDR2 FYNNEI. In DNA form, the CDR3 reads TGTGCCAGCAGTTCCGGGACAGGGGGCTACGAGCAGTACGTC. Translated, it gives CASSSGTGGYEQYV.

V is TRBV10-3 and J is TRBJ2-4; D might be TRBD1 (6 bases). The CDR3 contains 17 residues. V lost 1 base, J lost 2 bases, and 15 bases lay in between. Germline values: CDR1 ENHRY, CDR2 SYGVKD. The CDR3: CAISEFGTPGTKNIQYF. CDR3 bases: TGTGCCATCAGTGAGTTTGGGACACCAGGAACCAAAAACATTCAGTACTTC.

This clone was observed a handful of times. CDR3 in DNA: TGTGCCAGCAGTTACAAAGGGACACGTAATAATTCACCCCTCCACTTT. Amino acids: CASSYKGTRNNSPLHF. The rearrangement uses TRBV6-5 and TRBJ1-6, with a weak D call TRBD1 (6 bases). The CDR3 length is 16 residues. In germline, CDR1 is MNHEY, CDR2 SVGAGI. Trimming removed 2 bases at V and 5 bases at J, with 13 bases between.

The rearrangement joins TRBV7-9 to TRBJ2-3; a possible D gene is TRBD1 (6 bases). The CDR3 extends over 18 amino acids. Germline V gives CDR1 SEHNR, CDR2 FQNEAQ (reference sequence). The V end lost 5 bases, the J end lost 4 bases, and 25 bases lay between the germline ends. CDR3 amino acids: CASSLTRGGQGWADTQYF. The DNA for the CDR3 is TGTGCCAGCAGCCTCACGCGTGGGGGCCAGGGGTGGGCAGATACGCAGTATTTT.

The CDR3 loop is CSVEVRTGGAYGYTF. CDR3 nucleotides: TGCAGCGTTGAAGTCAGGACAGGGGGCGCATATGGCTACACCTTC. V and J are TRBV29-1 and TRBJ1-2; TRBD1 aligns across 11 bases. Looked up from germline, CDR1 is SQVTM and CDR2 is ANQGSEA. This CDR3 region has 15 residues. V lost 1 base, J lost 5 bases, and 6 bases stayed unmatched.

The chain has TRBV19 and TRBJ2-7; no clear D. The CDR3 runs 14 residues. V lost 3 bases to trimming and J lost 2 bases, with 11 bases between them. CDR1 and CDR2 from the germline V gene are LNHDA and SQIVND (reference sequence). The CDR3 is CASSIVAGPYEQYF. The CDR3 nucleotides read TGTGCCAGTAGTATTGTGGCAGGCCCCTACGAGCAGTACTTC.

The genes are TRBV6-5 and TRBJ2-7; possible D gene TRBD1, 5 bases. Trimming took 5 bases from V and 7 from J, leaving 15 bases between them. Germline V lookup: CDR1 MNHEY, CDR2 SVGAGI. The CDR3 has 13 amino acids. The CDR3 reads CASSKGQGREQYV. CDR3 DNA sequence: TGTGCCAGCAGTAAGGGGCAGGGTCGGGAGCAGTACGTC.

This chain links TRBV6-1 with TRBJ2-7; D is ambiguous. Germline values: CDR1 MNHNS, CDR2 SASEGT. There are 11 residues in the CDR3. The germline V and J ends were trimmed by 3 bases and 3 bases, with 3 bases remaining between them. The CDR3 DNA follows: TGTGCCAGCAGTGACAACTACGAGCAGTACGTC. It codes for CASSDNYEQYV.

The chain couples TRBV10-3 to TRBJ1-1; no clear D gene. The V end lost 6 bases, the J end lost 2 bases, and 10 bases lay between the germline ends. This CDR3 region has 13 residues. Germline V gene data show CDR1 as ENHRY and CDR2 as SYGVKD. CDR3 coding DNA: TGTGCCATCAGGAAGACAATTAACACTGAAGCTTTCTTT. It codes for CAIRKTINTEAFF.

The CDR3, as DNA: TGTGCCAGCAGCTTATCAGGCAGCCTCTATGGCTACACCTTC. Protein: CASSLSGSLYGYTF. The chain couples TRBV7-2 to TRBJ1-2, with D unclear. Looked up from germline, CDR1 is SGHTA and CDR2 is FQGNSA. This CDR3 contains 14 residues. Trimming stripped 2 bases from V and 4 bases from J, with 11 bases between.

Points on this clone: Distinct nucleotide sequences in the sample also encode this CDR3. This rearrangement joins TRBV11-3 to TRBJ2-3; D is possibly TRBD1 (5 bases). The CDR3 runs 14 residues. Germline-derived CDR1 and CDR2 are SGHNT and YENEEA. V shed 3 bases and J shed 1 base, with 8 bases lying between them. The DNA of the CDR3 is TGTGCCAGCAGCTTGGGCAGGGGCACAGATACGCAGTATTTT. It codes for CASSLGRGTDTQYF.

The chain couples TRBV4-2 to TRBJ2-1, with TRBD2 matching 9 bases. Germline V CDR1 and CDR2: LGHNA, YNFKEQ. The length of the CDR3 is 15 residues. Trimming at V came to 4 bases and at J to 8 bases, leaving 9 bases not matched to a gene. The CDR3 nucleotides read TGTGCCAGCAGCCCGGAACCGGGACTAGCTTATGAGCAGTTCTTC. This encodes CASSPEPGLAYEQFF.

The chain couples TRBV7-6 to TRBJ2-1, with TRBD1 as a possible D gene (6 bases). V was shortened by 5 bases and J by 7 bases, with 12 bases between the two germline ends. The CDR3 runs 13 residues. Germline V gene data show CDR1 as SGHVS and CDR2 as FNYEAQ. CDR3 protein: CASSPRGLNEQFF. CDR3 DNA sequence: TGTGCCAGCAGCCCCAGGGGTTTGAATGAGCAGTTCTTC. The entire variable domain, with the rest obtained from reference TRBV7-6 and TRBJ2-1, is as follows: GAGVSQSPRYKVTKRGQDVALRCDPISGHVSLYWYRQALGQGPEFLTYFNYEAQQDKSGLPNDRFSAERPEGSISTLTIQRTEQRDSAMYRCASSPRGLNEQFFGPGTRLTVL.

The chain couples TRBV28 to TRBJ1-1; 8 bases are shared with TRBD1. There are 15 residues in the CDR3. The V and J ends lost 5 bases and 5 bases, in that order; junction bases with no gene match: 10. Germline lookup yields CDR1 MDHEN and CDR2 SYDVKM. The CDR3 region has the DNA TGTGCCAGCAGTGGGGTTCAGGGGGCTGGGACTGAAGCTTTCTTT. Its translation is CASSGVQGAGTEAFF.

The rearrangement joins TRBV4-2 to TRBJ2-1, with TRBD1 as a possible D gene (7 bases). Per germline, CDR1 LGHNA and CDR2 YNFKEQ. With 5 bases removed from V and 8 bases from J, the gap between germline ends came to 16 bases. There are 14 residues in the CDR3. The CDR3 DNA is TGTGCCAGCAGCGGACAGGTGGAGGGCGATGAGCAGTTCTTC. Protein sequence: CASSGQVEGDEQFF.

The V call is TRBV18, the J call TRBJ2-3, with D uncertain. V was cut by 2 bases and J by 3 bases, with 15 bases left in between. CDR3 length: 16 amino acids. The germline V gene has CDR1 KGHSH and CDR2 LQKENI. The DNA of the CDR3 is TGTGCCAGCTCACCAACTTTTAACAGACCTACAGATACGCAGTATTTT. Amino acid sequence: CASSPTFNRPTDTQYF.

The J gene is TRBJ2-5, the V gene TRBV5-4, with 8 bases that match TRBD2. CDR1 and CDR2 (germline): SGHNT, YYREEE (reference sequence). The CDR3 sequence is 16 residues long. V lost 9 bases, J lost 1 base, and 14 bases stayed unmatched. CDR3 in DNA: TGTGCCATCCCGGGACTAGGCGGTTTAAGCCAAGAGACCCAGTACTTC. Residues: CAIPGLGGLSQETQYF.